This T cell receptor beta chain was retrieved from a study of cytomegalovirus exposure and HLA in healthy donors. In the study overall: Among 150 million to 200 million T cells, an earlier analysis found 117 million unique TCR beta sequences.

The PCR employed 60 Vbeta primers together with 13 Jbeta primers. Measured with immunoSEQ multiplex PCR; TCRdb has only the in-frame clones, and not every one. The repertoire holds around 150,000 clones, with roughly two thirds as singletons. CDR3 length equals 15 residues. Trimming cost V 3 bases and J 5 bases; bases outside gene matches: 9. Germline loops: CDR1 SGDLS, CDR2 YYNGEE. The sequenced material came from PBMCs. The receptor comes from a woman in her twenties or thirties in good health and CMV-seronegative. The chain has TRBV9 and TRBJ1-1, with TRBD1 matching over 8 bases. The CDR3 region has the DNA TGTGCCAGCAGCGCCCAGGGGGCGGGATGGACTGAAGCTTTCTTT. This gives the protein CASSAQGAGWTEAFF.